Below are 10 T cell receptor beta chains sequenced from a single sample in a study of CD8+ T cells in alopecia areata. Once RNA had been extracted, it was reverse transcribed into cDNA to act as the sequencing template. Only in-frame clones appear in the TCRdb table, and some are missing; sequencing was by immunoSEQ multiplex PCR. The top ten hold 1% of the sample, which has some 190,000 clones, roughly 60% seen once. Treatment specified: oral pan-JAK inhibitor, 5-10 mg twice daily. Here the sequenced sample was CD4+ T cells sorted from blood, taken at week 24, from a patient treated with tofacitinib. These receptors came from a human donor with alopecia areata.

By share, this clone counts as medium-sized. The rearrangement joins TRBV11-2 to TRBJ2-7, with 10 positions matching TRBD2. CDR3 size: 14 residues. The V gene end was trimmed by 7 bases and the J gene end by 7 bases; junction bases not matched to a gene: 10. The V gene's germline CDR1 is SGHAT and CDR2 FQNNGV. The CDR3 spells CASTLLAGKTEQYF. CDR3 sequence (DNA): TGTGCCAGCACCCTACTAGCGGGGAAGACGGAGCAGTACTTC.

The chain couples TRBV29-1 to TRBJ1-2, with 12 bases that match TRBD1. CDR1 and CDR2 from the germline V gene are SQVTM and ANQGSEA. V gave up 4 bases and J gave up 4 bases; unmatched junction bases: 7. The CDR3 is made up of 15 amino acids. This chain's CDR3 is CSVGDRGRGSYGYTF. CDR3 sequence (DNA): TGCAGCGTTGGGGACAGGGGGCGAGGTAGCTATGGCTACACCTTC.

The V and J genes are TRBV18 and TRBJ1-1, with D possibly TRBD1 on 5 matching bases. V was shortened by 2 bases and J by 5 bases, with 9 bases between the two germline ends. Germline V gene lookup returns CDR1 KGHSH and CDR2 LQKENI. This CDR3 spans 13 amino acids. The chain's CDR3 is CASSPGGRTEAFF. The DNA of the CDR3 is TGTGCCAGCTCACCAGGGGGAAGGACTGAAGCTTTCTTT. Full variable domain (remainder filled in from reference TRBV18 and TRBJ1-1): NAGVMQNPRHLVRRRGQEARLRCSPMKGHSHVYWYRQLPEEGLKFMVYLQKENIIDESGMPKERFSAEFPKEGPSILRIQQVVRGDSAAYFCASSPGGRTEAFFGQGTRLTVV.

This chain joins TRBV6-6 and TRBJ1-1; no firm D call. The CDR3 is 14 amino acids. From germline, CDR1 is MNHNY and CDR2 SVGAGI (reference sequence). V was shortened by 6 bases and J by 0 bases, with 11 bases between the two germline ends. The CDR3, as DNA: TGTGCCAGCAGATATACTGGATTGAACACTGAAGCTTTCTTT. It encodes CASRYTGLNTEAFF.

The chain has TRBV6-5 and TRBJ2-3, with unresolved D. CDR3 size: 13 residues. Germline V gene sequence: CDR1 MNHEY, CDR2 SVGAGI. V lost 6 bases, J lost 1 base, and 8 bases lay in between. This CDR3 is CASSFDRTDTQYF. The CDR3 DNA follows: TGTGCCAGCAGCTTTGACCGCACAGATACGCAGTATTTT.

This chain links TRBV11-3 with TRBJ1-4, with 9 bases aligning to TRBD1. This CDR3 has 15 residues. Germline CDR1 is SGHNT and CDR2 is YENEEA. Trimming at V came to 5 bases and at J to 5 bases, leaving 6 bases not matched to a gene. CDR3 residues: CASSTPGQGNEKLFF. The CDR3 DNA sequence: TGTGCCAGCAGCACCCCGGGACAGGGCAATGAAAAACTGTTTTTT. Based on the CDR3 plus reference TRBV11-3 and TRBJ1-4, the full variable domain is EAGVVQSPRYKIIEKKQPVAFWCNPISGHNTLYWYLQNLGQGPELLIRYENEEAVDDSQLPKDRFSAERLKGVDSTLKIQPAELGDSAVYLCASSTPGQGNEKLFFGSGTQLSVL.

Only a few counts were recorded for this clone. The genes are TRBV7-6 and TRBJ2-6; D uncertain. The CDR3 contains 15 residues. Trimming pared 5 bases from V and 4 bases from J, leaving 12 bases between. Germline V gives CDR1 SGHVS, CDR2 FNYEAQ. CDR3 DNA: TGTGCCAGCAGCCCCCGGGCAGCCGGGGCCAACGTCCTGACTTTC. Amino acid sequence: CASSPRAAGANVLTF.

V and J are TRBV2 and TRBJ1-2; TRBD1 aligns across 7 bases. CDR1 and CDR2 (germline): SNHLY, FYNNEI. V lost 5 bases to trimming and J lost 4 bases; unmatched junction nucleotides: 4. The CDR3 runs to 13 residues. CDR3 bases: TGTGCCAGCAGTCGCGACAGGGTCTATGGCTACACCTTC. Translation: CASSRDRVYGYTF.

The chain recombines TRBV5-6 with TRBJ2-7; 10 bases agree with TRBD1. Per the germline V gene, CDR1 is SGHDT and CDR2 is YYEEEE. The CDR3 runs to 16 residues. V was pared by 3 bases and J by 5 bases, with 11 bases of the junction left unmatched. The CDR3 reads CASSSFLRQGANEQYF. CDR3 in DNA: TGTGCCAGCAGCTCGTTCTTGAGACAGGGGGCCAACGAGCAGTACTTC.

V usage is TRBV7-6 and J usage is TRBJ1-6; no clear D gene. V was shortened by 5 bases and J by 7 bases, with 9 bases between the two germline ends. The germline gives CDR1 SGHVS, CDR2 FNYEAQ. The CDR3 is 13 amino acids. CDR3 bases: TGTGCCAGCAGCACACAGCGAAATTCACCCCTCCACTTT. Encoded protein: CASSTQRNSPLHF.